These T cell receptor beta chains were read from a single sample in a study of blood T cells in healthy people across ages. TCRdb reanalysed the 5' RACE reads using MiXCR and keeps one entry per CDR3 protein. The sample includes around 800,000 distinct CDR3 sequences, around two fifths of them seen just once. Sequencing was performed on blood. These receptors originate from a man aged 60-69 years in good health. The CDR3 runs from the conserved cysteine through the conserved F or W. A D gene is named only where the DNA matches it firmly. Part of the rows lack a size; the others show once, few, many or a class for expanded clones.

cdr3_aa,cdr3_nt,j_call,v_call,clone_size,d_call
CASSIEGDGQPQHF,TGTGCCAGCAGTATCGAGGGGGATGGGCAGCCCCAGCATTTT,TRBJ1-5,TRBV2,.,.
CASSLDRARLNTEAFF,TGTGCCAGCAGCTTAGACAGAGCGCGTTTGAACACTGAAGCTTTCTTT,TRBJ1-1,TRBV7-2,few,.
CASSLYRDRYSYGYTF,TGTGCCAGCAGTTTATATAGGGATCGATATAGCTATGGCTACACCTTC,TRBJ1-2,TRBV12-3/TRBV12-4,.,.
CASSARGGETQYF,TGTGCCAGCAGTGCGAGGGGTGGAGAGACCCAGTACTTC,TRBJ2-5,TRBV7-2,many,.
CSALPGQPPYGYTF,TGCAGTGCTCTCCCGGGACAGCCCCCATATGGCTACACCTTC,TRBJ1-2,TRBV20-1,.,TRBD1
CASSLAGGGRDEQFF,TGTGCCAGCAGCTTAGCTGGGGGGGGGCGGGATGAGCAGTTCTTC,TRBJ2-1,TRBV11-2,once,.
CASTRARQTSSGYTF,TGTGCCAGCACCCGGGCACGGCAGACTAGCAGTGGCTACACCTTC,TRBJ1-2,TRBV12-3/TRBV12-4,few,.
CASSFFGGSGETQYF,TGTGCCAGCAGTTTCTTCGGGGGCTCGGGAGAGACCCAGTACTTC,TRBJ2-5,TRBV27,few,.
CASSRDYLAEVKFGELFF,TGTGCCAGCAGCCGAGACTACCTTGCCGAGGTTAAATTCGGGGAGCTGTTTTTT,TRBJ2-2,TRBV3-1,.,.
CASSREGSSYEQYF,TGTGCCAGCAGCAGAGAGGGGTCCTCCTACGAGCAGTACTTC,TRBJ2-7,TRBV6-6,.,.
CASSIQGTGYTF,TGTGCCAGCAGTATCCAGGGTACTGGCTACACCTTC,TRBJ1-2,TRBV11-3,.,.
CASSLRGIHQETQYF,TGTGCCAGCAGCTTAAGGGGGATCCACCAAGAGACCCAGTACTTC,TRBJ2-5,TRBV7-2,few,.
CASSPTSGPTYEQYF,TGTGCCAGCAGCCCGACTAGCGGGCCAACCTACGAGCAGTACTTC,TRBJ2-7,TRBV9,.,TRBD2
CASSGFPGGDIGPYEQYF,TGTGCCAGCAGTGGATTCCCAGGGGGGGATATTGGGCCCTACGAGCAGTACTTC,TRBJ2-7,TRBV25-1,.,.
CASRVMKQGNYGYTF,TGTGCCAGCCGAGTGATGAAGCAGGGAAACTATGGCTACACCTTC,TRBJ1-2,TRBV28,.,.
CASSSGFKAPETQYF,TGCGCCAGCAGCTCCGGATTCAAGGCCCCAGAGACCCAGTACTTC,TRBJ2-5,TRBV5-1,.,.
CASSQRRGAQPQHF,TGTGCCAGCAGCCAAAGAAGGGGTGCTCAGCCCCAGCATTTT,TRBJ1-5,TRBV28,.,.
CAWSSTGYEQYF,TGTGCCTGGAGTTCAACAGGCTACGAGCAGTACTTC,TRBJ2-7,TRBV30,.,.
CASSPRLGRAEDTQYF,TGTGCCAGCAGCCCAAGGTTAGGGAGGGCCGAAGATACGCAGTATTTT,TRBJ2-3,TRBV21-1,.,.
CASSFVGGGRETQYF,TGTGCCAGCAGCTTTGTTGGCGGGGGTAGAGAGACCCAGTACTTC,TRBJ2-5,TRBV11-2,once,TRBD2
CASSFSGGAIDTQYF,TGTGCCAGCAGTTTTTCCGGGGGGGCGATAGATACGCAGTATTTT,TRBJ2-3,TRBV12-3/TRBV12-4,few,TRBD2
CSARGGGHNQPQHF,TGCAGTGCTAGGGGGGGGGGACACAATCAGCCCCAGCATTTT,TRBJ1-5,TRBV20-1,.,.
CASSLVTDTGELFF,TGCGCCAGCAGCTTGGTGACAGACACCGGGGAGCTGTTTTTT,TRBJ2-2,TRBV5-1,.,.
CASSSAPGGLAGTRTGELFF,TGCGCCAGCAGCTCAGCTCCTGGGGGACTAGCGGGAACCCGCACCGGGGAGCTGTTTTTT,TRBJ2-2,TRBV5-1,.,TRBD2
CSAPFWASGGATNTGELFF,TGCAGTGCTCCCTTTTGGGCTAGCGGGGGGGCAACGAACACCGGGGAGCTGTTTTTT,TRBJ2-2,TRBV20-1,.,TRBD2
CSALGGQGADTQYF,TGCAGCGCCCTGGGTGGACAGGGCGCAGATACGCAGTATTTT,TRBJ2-3,TRBV29-1,.,TRBD1
CASSVGVASNEQFF,TGTGCCAGCAGCGTAGGAGTAGCTAGCAATGAGCAGTTCTTC,TRBJ2-1,TRBV9,few,.
CASSLYGTYNEQFF,TGTGCCAGCAGCTTATACGGGACCTACAATGAGCAGTTCTTC,TRBJ2-1,TRBV7-2,few,.
CSVPHNGQETQYF,TGCAGCGTTCCTCATAATGGGCAAGAGACCCAGTACTTC,TRBJ2-5,TRBV29-1,many,.
CASSVDAGVGYTF,TGTGCCAGCAGCGTAGATGCAGGGGTAGGCTACACCTTC,TRBJ1-2,TRBV9,.,.
CASSRGNQETQYF,TGTGCCAGCAGCAGAGGGAACCAAGAGACCCAGTACTTC,TRBJ2-5,TRBV7-2,.,.
CASSGQGLKTQYF,TGTGCCAGCAGTGGGCAGGGCTTGAAGACCCAGTACTTC,TRBJ2-5,TRBV2,.,.
CASSAQENTEAFF,TGTGCCAGCAGTGCACAGGAGAACACTGAAGCTTTCTTT,TRBJ1-1,TRBV6-2/TRBV6-3,.,.
CASSLQVGGNNEQFF,TGTGCCAGCAGCTTACAGGTCGGGGGTAACAATGAGCAGTTCTTC,TRBJ2-1,TRBV7-2,many,.
CASSYSLAGYNEQFF,TGTGCCAGCAGTTACTCGCTAGCGGGATACAATGAGCAGTTCTTC,TRBJ2-1,TRBV6-5,.,TRBD2
CSARGLGARETQYF,TGCAGTGCTAGAGGCTTAGGGGCTCGGGAGACCCAGTACTTC,TRBJ2-5,TRBV20-1,few,.
CASSLLAGGTQETQYF,TGTGCCAGCAGCTTGCTAGCGGGGGGAACCCAAGAGACCCAGTACTTC,TRBJ2-5,TRBV5-6,few,TRBD2
CASSETGMIYEQYF,TGTGCCAGCAGCGAGACAGGGATGATCTACGAGCAGTACTTC,TRBJ2-7,TRBV6-6,few,TRBD1
CASSPRGSGGDYEQYF,TGTGCCAGCAGCCCCCGGGGTAGCGGGGGCGACTACGAGCAGTACTTC,TRBJ2-7,TRBV11-2,.,TRBD2
CASSQERPETSTDTQYF,TGCGCCAGCAGCCAAGAAAGGCCAGAAACTAGCACAGATACGCAGTATTTT,TRBJ2-3,TRBV4-1,few,.
CASSLIGNQPQHF,TGTGCCAGCAGTTTAATCGGGAATCAGCCCCAGCATTTT,TRBJ1-5,TRBV12-3/TRBV12-4,.,.
CASTFAATGNYEQYF,TGTGCCAGCACCTTCGCCGCTACTGGAAACTACGAGCAGTACTTC,TRBJ2-7,TRBV28,.,.
CSAAQGAGDTQYF,TGCAGCGCAGCCCAGGGGGCAGGAGATACGCAGTATTTT,TRBJ2-3,TRBV29-1,.,TRBD1
CASSEWGSANYGYTF,TGTGCCAGCAGTGAATGGGGGTCAGCTAACTATGGCTACACCTTC,TRBJ1-2,TRBV25-1,.,.
CASSVSGGFGEQYF,TGTGCCAGCAGCGTTAGCGGGGGGTTTGGCGAGCAGTACTTC,TRBJ2-7,TRBV9,few,TRBD2
CASSLGSLTRAFF,TGTGCCAGCAGTTTAGGCTCCCTTACTAGGGCTTTCTTT,TRBJ1-1,TRBV28,.,.
CASGLQAGGRDEQYF,TGCGCCAGCGGCTTACAAGCGGGGGGGCGCGACGAGCAGTACTTC,TRBJ2-7,TRBV5-1,few,TRBD2
CASSTPGLAGGPNIQYF,TGTGCCAGCAGTACGCCGGGACTAGCGGGGGGCCCGAACATTCAGTACTTC,TRBJ2-4,TRBV12-3/TRBV12-4,.,TRBD2
CSPLEGLPPNEQFF,TGCAGTCCTTTGGAGGGACTCCCACCGAATGAGCAGTTCTTC,TRBJ2-1,TRBV20-1,few,.
CASTRDSQETQYF,TGTGCCAGCACCCGGGACTCTCAAGAGACCCAGTACTTC,TRBJ2-5,TRBV7-2,few,.
CASSKTSQETQYF,TGTGCCAGCAGCAAGACTAGCCAAGAGACCCAGTACTTC,TRBJ2-5,TRBV25-1,once,.
CSASVDTGRDYGYTF,TGCAGTGCGAGCGTTGATACAGGGCGGGACTATGGCTACACCTTC,TRBJ1-2,TRBV20-1,few,.
CASGRRTRTDTQYF,TGTGCCAGCGGCAGACGGACCCGCACAGATACGCAGTATTTT,TRBJ2-3,TRBV27,.,.
CASSRPGPPSRDNSPLHF,TGTGCCAGCAGCCGGCCCGGGCCACCTTCCCGGGATAATTCACCCCTCCACTTT,TRBJ1-6,TRBV14,few,.
CASSYQIGGASETQYF,TGTGCCAGCAGCTATCAAATCGGGGGGGCCTCGGAGACCCAGTACTTC,TRBJ2-5,TRBV7-8,few,TRBD2
CTSSPSGPGELFF,TGTACCAGCAGCCCGAGTGGTCCCGGGGAGCTGTTTTTT,TRBJ2-2,TRBV7-2,.,.
CASYDHTDTQYF,TGCGCCAGCTACGACCACACAGATACGCAGTATTTT,TRBJ2-3,TRBV5-1,few,.
CATSRGSASYEQYF,TGTGCCACCAGCAGAGGTAGCGCCTCCTACGAGCAGTACTTC,TRBJ2-7,TRBV15,many,.
CASSHVLAGDSTDTQYF,TGTGCCAGCAGCCATGTTCTAGCGGGGGATTCCACAGATACGCAGTATTTT,TRBJ2-3,TRBV4-2,few,TRBD2